This TCR beta chain was sequenced in a study of blood T cell repertoires in COVID-19. Authors' processing steps: Nucleated cell number was recorded as an estimate derived from reference gene primer amplification. Profiling relied on immunoSEQ multiplex PCR, and the TCRdb table lists in-frame clones only, not all of them. V and J calls and clone size are those listed in that table; D and trimming were worked out from the DNA. The table lists 100,000 to 140,000 clones, approximately 88% of them singletons. Trimming shortened V by 8 bases and J by 1 base, and 14 bases separated the two germline ends. CDR1 is WNHNN and CDR2 is SYGVQD in the germline V gene (reference sequence). CDR3 size: 15 residues.

The sample consisted of peripheral blood. This chain links TRBV10-1 with TRBJ2-2, with a tentative D call TRBD1 (5 bases). The TCR comes from a man in his fifties with active or convalescent COVID-19. CDR3 DNA sequence: TGCGCCAGCGCCGAAATCGGACAGAACACCGGGGAGCTGTTTTTT. Protein product: CASAEIGQNTGELFF.